This T cell receptor beta chain was recorded in a study of OX40 agonist ivuxolimab in advanced cancers. Sequencing was performed with immunoSEQ multiplex PCR; in TCRdb, only in-frame clones are kept and a portion is missing. The sample lists under 95,000 clones, 70% to 90% occurring once. The V and J ends lost 3 bases and 4 bases, in that order; junction bases with no gene match: 6. Germline CDR1 GTSNPN, CDR2 SVGIG (reference sequence). The CDR3 covers 15 residues. The V call is TRBV30, the J call TRBJ2-5; 12 bases agree with TRBD1. This receptor was identified in an adult with an advanced solid tumor such as melanoma, head and neck, liver or kidney cancer. The sample was CD4+ or CD8+ T cells sorted from blood, taken in a trial of the OX40 agonist ivuxolimab. CDR3 nucleotide sequence: TGTGCCTGGAGCTTAGGGACAGGGGGCGCAGAGACCCAGTACTTC. It encodes CAWSLGTGGAETQYF.